This entry lists 6 T cell receptor beta chains sequenced from one sample in a study of CD8 T cells in Susac syndrome. An amount of RNA that ranged from roughly 0.45 to 1 ug was reverse transcribed with random hexamers. TCRdb processed the immunoSEQ multiplex PCR reads anew with MiXCR; each CDR3 protein has one entry. This table has 150,000 or so distinct CDR3 sequences, about 91% appearing once. Source material: CD4+ T cells from PBMCs. Every receptor here comes from a human donor in good health.

The J gene is TRBJ1-5, the V gene TRBV6-6; D is uncertain. The CDR3 has 15 residues. Germline V CDR1 and CDR2: MNHNY, SVGAGI (reference sequence). Trimming removed 6 bases from V and 0 bases from J, with 12 bases in between. The CDR3 DNA follows: TGTGCCAGCAGACGTCAGGTATATAGCAATCAGCCCCAGCATTTT. This sequence encodes CASRRQVYSNQPQHF.

V is TRBV18 and J is TRBJ1-6, with 7 bases aligning to TRBD1. The CDR3 is made up of 16 amino acids. Germline V CDR1 and CDR2: KGHSH, LQKENI. Losses at the gene ends were 4 bases for V and 7 bases for J; bases not matched to a gene: 10. Written as DNA, the CDR3 is TGTGCCAGCTCACTCAACAACAGGGGAGACAATTCACCCCTCCACTTT. Its protein product is CASSLNNRGDNSPLHF.

The chain joins TRBV28 to TRBJ2-4, with unresolved D. CDR1 is MDHEN, CDR2 SYDVKM, per germline. The CDR3 runs to 14 residues. Trimming stripped 4 bases from V and 8 bases from J, with 15 bases between. The CDR3 DNA follows: TGTGCCAGCAGTTCTGGTGCCACGTTTGACATTCAGTACTTC. This translates into CASSSGATFDIQYF.

This CDR3 reads CASSIGGQISNQPQHF. The CDR3 nucleotides read TGTGCCAGTAGTATAGGGGGGCAGATTAGCAATCAGCCCCAGCATTTT. This sequence joins TRBV19 and TRBJ1-5; D possibly corresponds to TRBD1 (6 bases). Germline V CDR1 and CDR2: LNHDA, SQIVND (reference sequence). This CDR3 is built from 16 residues. Trimming removed 1 base at V and 0 bases at J, with 10 bases between.

The rearrangement joins TRBV20-1 to TRBJ1-5; D not certain. V was cut by 0 bases and J by 3 bases, with 12 bases left in between. The CDR3 runs 15 residues. Germline-derived CDR1 and CDR2 are DFQATT and SNEGSKA (reference sequence). The CDR3 sequence: CSARDLRGTNQPQHF. The CDR3 bases are TGCAGTGCTAGAGATCTCCGGGGAACCAATCAGCCCCAGCATTTT.

This clonotype has just one count. This sequence joins TRBV28 and TRBJ2-7, with no clear D. The CDR3 has 12 residues. Germline CDR1 reads MDHEN; CDR2 reads SYDVKM. V was pared by 8 bases and J by 6 bases, with 14 bases between. The CDR3 nucleotides are TGTGCCAGCGGGTATCTAGGTCGCGAGCAGTACTTC. It yields the protein CASGYLGREQYF.